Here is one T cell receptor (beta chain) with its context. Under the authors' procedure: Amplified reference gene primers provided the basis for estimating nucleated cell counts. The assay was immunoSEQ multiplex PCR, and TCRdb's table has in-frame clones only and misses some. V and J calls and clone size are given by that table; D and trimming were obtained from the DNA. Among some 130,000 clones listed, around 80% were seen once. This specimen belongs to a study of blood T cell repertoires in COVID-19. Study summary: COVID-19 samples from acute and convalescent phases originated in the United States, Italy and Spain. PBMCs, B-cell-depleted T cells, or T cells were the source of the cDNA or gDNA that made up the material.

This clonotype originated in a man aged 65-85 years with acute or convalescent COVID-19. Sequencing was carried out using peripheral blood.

CDR3 DNA: TGTGCCAGCAGCTTAGGTCTGCGGGGGGGTTCGAATGAGCAGTTCTTC. Its translation is CASSLGLRGGSNEQFF. The chain links TRBV7-2 to TRBJ2-1, with 9 bases fitting TRBD2. Germline CDR1 is SGHTA and CDR2 is FQGNSA. This CDR3 is built from 16 residues. Germline trimming cut 1 base from V and 7 bases from J; bases unmatched to any gene: 8.